This is a list of T cell receptor beta chains from one sample in a study of OX40 agonist ivuxolimab in advanced cancers. Clones were read by immunoSEQ multiplex PCR, and TCRdb kept only the in-frame ones, dropping some. The data show about 52,000 clones, 80% to 90% seen once. This specimen consisted of CD4+ or CD8+ T cells sorted from blood, obtained in a trial of the OX40 agonist ivuxolimab. These TCRs come from an adult with an advanced solid tumor such as melanoma, head and neck, liver or kidney cancer. CDR3s include the opening cysteine and the closing phenylalanine or tryptophan. The D gene is left open where the match is weak. Size values are once, few and many counts, or a class for expanded clones, and some rows have none.

V	size	J	D	length	DNA	CDR3
TRBV5-5	-	TRBJ1-1	TRBD1	17	TGTGCCAGCAGCTTGGGAGACAGGGGGGACATGAACACTGAAGCTTTCTTT	CASSLGDRGDMNTEAFF
TRBV19	-	TRBJ2-7	-	14	TGTGCCAGTAGTCCCCGGCAGGGAGGCTACGAGCAGTACTTC	CASSPRQGGYEQYF
TRBV27	-	TRBJ1-2	-	15	TGTGCCAGCAGTCCGGATTACGACCGAAACTATGGCTACACCTTC	CASSPDYDRNYGYTF
TRBV5-6	-	TRBJ2-2	TRBD1	17	TGTGCCAGCAGTTTTATGAGACAGGGGGCGAACACCGGGGAGCTGTTTTTT	CASSFMRQGANTGELFF
TRBV19	-	TRBJ2-5	-	14	TGTGCCAGTAGTATCGGCAGGCCAAGTGGGACCCAGTACTTC	CASSIGRPSGTQYF
TRBV7-7	-	TRBJ2-5	-	14	TGTGCTAGCAGCTTAGCCCAGGGGTCAGAGACCCAGTACTTC	CASSLAQGSETQYF
TRBV7-9	-	TRBJ2-1	-	15	TGTGCCAGCAGCCCCGGTGAGGGGGCCTACAATGAGCAGTTCTTC	CASSPGEGAYNEQFF
TRBV4-3	-	TRBJ1-1	-	20	TGCGCCAGCAGCCAAGGGGTGGGCAGGGGACCCGAATTGATGAACACTGAAGCTTTCTTT	CASSQGVGRGPELMNTEAFF
TRBV7-7	-	TRBJ2-7	TRBD1	14	TGTGCCAGCAGCCCCGGACAGGGTGCCTACGAGCAGTACTTC	CASSPGQGAYEQYF
TRBV27	-	TRBJ1-2	-	13	TGTGCCAGCAGTTTTTCGTCAGGGTTTGGCTACACCTTC	CASSFSSGFGYTF
TRBV11-2	-	TRBJ2-1	-	17	TGTGCCAGCAGCCCCCTGGGGGGGGCCGTACTATACAATGAGCAGTTCTTC	CASSPLGGAVLYNEQFF
TRBV25-1	-	TRBJ2-7	-	8	TGTGCCCCCGGGGGGCAGTACTTC	CAPGGQYF
TRBV27	-	TRBJ1-6	-	16	TGTGCCAGCAGTGTCCTGGGGAGCTCCTATAATTCACCCCTCCACTTT	CASSVLGSSYNSPLHF
TRBV29-1	-	TRBJ2-3	-	13	TGCAGCGTCGATCCAGACACAACTAATACGCAGTATTTT	CSVDPDTTNTQYF
TRBV27	once	TRBJ2-6	-	15	TGTGCCAGCAGTTTATCTGGGTCTGGGGCCAACGTCCTGACTTTC	CASSLSGSGANVLTF
TRBV5-6	-	TRBJ1-4	-	13	TGTGCCAGCAGCTGGCCACAGGGTAGGGACCTGTTTTTT	CASSWPQGRDLFF
TRBV15	-	TRBJ1-3	-	16	TGTGCCACCAGTCTCCGGGACCCCTTCTCTGGAAACACCATATATTTT	CATSLRDPFSGNTIYF
TRBV6-1	few	TRBJ2-2	-	13	TGTGCCCTGGGGTTAGCGAACACCGGGGAGCTGTTTTTT	CALGLANTGELFF
TRBV14	-	TRBJ2-1	TRBD1	14	TGTGCCAGCAGCCAAGCGGGACAGGGCAGGGAGCAGTTCTTC	CASSQAGQGREQFF
TRBV5-1	once	TRBJ2-2	-	15	TGCGCCAGCCTCCCCGCTGCAGACTCTACCGGGGAGCTGTTTTTT	CASLPAADSTGELFF
TRBV4-2	-	TRBJ2-2	-	16	TGTGCCAGCAGCCAAGGGGATGAGGGGGAATTCGGGGAGCTGTTTTTT	CASSQGDEGEFGELFF
TRBV7-2	once	TRBJ2-1	-	14	TGTGCCAGCAGCTTAGGGGGGTTACACAATGAGCAGTTCTTC	CASSLGGLHNEQFF
TRBV7-9	-	TRBJ1-1	TRBD1	15	TGTGCCAGCAGCTTCTCAGGGGGTTTGGACACTGAAGCTTTCTTT	CASSFSGGLDTEAFF
TRBV4-1	-	TRBJ1-2	TRBD1	17	TGCGCCAGCAGCCCCCCCGGGACAGGGGAAGCTAACTATGGCTACACCTTC	CASSPPGTGEANYGYTF
TRBV7-9	-	TRBJ2-1	TRBD2	17	TGTGCCAGCAGCTCCCGACTTAAGCGGGGGGGCCTCGGTGAGCAGTTCTTC	CASSSRLKRGGLGEQFF
TRBV10-3	once	TRBJ2-5	TRBD2	16	TGTGCCATCAGTGAGTCGGCTCGGGGGGGCCGAGAGACCCAGTACTTC	CAISESARGGRETQYF
TRBV6-5	-	TRBJ1-2	-	12	TGTGCCAGCAGTTACGGGGGCTCTGGCTACACCTTC	CASSYGGSGYTF
TRBV4-1	-	TRBJ2-1	TRBD2	18	TGCGCCAGCAGCCAAGAGGCTAGCGGGGGGGGCTCCTACAATGAGCAGTTCTTC	CASSQEASGGGSYNEQFF
TRBV5-1	-	TRBJ2-3	-	13	TGCGCCAGCAGCCCGGATTTCACCGATACGCAGTATTTT	CASSPDFTDTQYF
TRBV6-1	-	TRBJ1-1	-	16	TGTGCCAGCAGTGAAACGGCCTATGGGCTGAACACTGAAGCTTTCTTT	CASSETAYGLNTEAFF
TRBV7-9	-	TRBJ1-5	-	14	TGTGCCAGCAGCTTAATGGAGGCAACGGGGCCCCAGCATTTT	CASSLMEATGPQHF
TRBV29-1	-	TRBJ2-3	-	13	TGCAGCGTTGAGGCGGAAGGCACAGATACGCAGTATTTT	CSVEAEGTDTQYF
TRBV7-6	-	TRBJ1-1	TRBD1	16	TGTGCCAGCAGCTTAGAGGACAGGGGGGCGAACACTGAAGCTTTCTTT	CASSLEDRGANTEAFF
TRBV6-4	few	TRBJ1-5	TRBD1	16	TGTGCCAGCAGTGCCACGGACAGGCGCGCGTATCAGCCCCAGCATTTT	CASSATDRRAYQPQHF
TRBV5-1	-	TRBJ1-2	TRBD1	19	TGCGCCAGCAGCTTAGGCGCTAGAATCACCGGGACAGGGAAACGTGGCTACACCTTC	CASSLGARITGTGKRGYTF
TRBV4-3	-	TRBJ1-5	-	15	TGCGCCAGCAGCCTCGACCGGGGCCCCAATCAGCCCCAGCATTTT	CASSLDRGPNQPQHF
TRBV18	-	TRBJ2-1	-	15	TGTGCCAGCTCACCAAATTCGGGGGTCGGCGATGAGCAGTTCTTC	CASSPNSGVGDEQFF
TRBV2	-	TRBJ2-5	TRBD2	16	TGTGCCAGCAGTACCTCGGGACTAGCGGCTCAAGAGACCCAGTACTTC	CASSTSGLAAQETQYF
TRBV30	-	TRBJ1-2	TRBD1	13	TGTGCCTCCGAGTTTACAGGGGTTCATGGCTACACCTTC	CASEFTGVHGYTF
TRBV4-1	-	TRBJ2-5	-	15	TGCGCCAGCAGCCAAGAGGGTGGATCTACGGAGACCCAGTACTTC	CASSQEGGSTETQYF
TRBV13	-	TRBJ2-7	TRBD1	15	TGTGCCAGCAGCGCCAGCGGGACAGGGTCGAGAGAGCAGTACTTC	CASSASGTGSREQYF
TRBV4-1	-	TRBJ2-1	TRBD2	15	TGCGCCAGCAGCCAAAGGCGGGGGTCCTACAATGAGCAGTTCTTC	CASSQRRGSYNEQFF
TRBV4-1	-	TRBJ1-1	-	13	TGCGCCAGCAGCCGGGAGGGGAACACTGAAGCTTTCTTT	CASSREGNTEAFF
TRBV19	-	TRBJ1-1	-	14	TGTGCCAGTAGTATAGTCGGGGACGCTCCTGAAGCTTTCTTT	CASSIVGDAPEAFF
TRBV7-8	-	TRBJ1-5	TRBD1	17	TGTGCCAGCAGCGCGAAAGACAGGGGGCGCGGCAATCAGCCCCAGCATTTT	CASSAKDRGRGNQPQHF
TRBV5-6	-	TRBJ1-6	TRBD1	14	TGTGCCAGCAGCCTTACAGGGGGTGATTCACCCCTCCACTTT	CASSLTGGDSPLHF
TRBV5-4	-	TRBJ1-2	TRBD1	15	TGTGCCAGCAGCCTCGCGACAGGGATGGACTATGGCTACACCTTC	CASSLATGMDYGYTF
TRBV23-1	-	TRBJ2-7	TRBD1	16	TGCGCCAGCAGTCAACCTTTTGGACAGGGGGCCTACGAGCAGTACTTC	CASSQPFGQGAYEQYF
TRBV7-3	-	TRBJ2-5	-	13	TGTGCCAGCAGCTTAATAAGGGTGAAGACCCAGTACTTC	CASSLIRVKTQYF
TRBV27	-	TRBJ2-7	-	16	TGTGCCAGCAGCGCCCCGCTGGGGGGATCCTCCTACGAGCAGTACTTC	CASSAPLGGSSYEQYF
TRBV19	-	TRBJ2-3	-	17	TGTGCCAGTAGTTCTGCCCCCCGATGGGGTAGCACAGATACGCAGTATTTT	CASSSAPRWGSTDTQYF
TRBV19	-	TRBJ1-5	-	15	TGTGCCAGTAGTATAGGCGGCAGGGGTCGGGAGCCCCAGCATTTT	CASSIGGRGREPQHF
TRBV30	-	TRBJ2-3	-	15	TGTGCCTGGAGTGTAACCGCGGGGTCCGGAGATACGCAGTATTTT	CAWSVTAGSGDTQYF
TRBV4-1	once	TRBJ2-3	TRBD2	16	TGCGCCAGCAGCCGAGAGTTAGCGGGGGGGACAGATACGCAGTATTTT	CASSRELAGGTDTQYF
TRBV6-1	-	TRBJ1-1	-	11	TGTGCCAGCACACTTATAGGTGAAGCTTTCTTT	CASTLIGEAFF